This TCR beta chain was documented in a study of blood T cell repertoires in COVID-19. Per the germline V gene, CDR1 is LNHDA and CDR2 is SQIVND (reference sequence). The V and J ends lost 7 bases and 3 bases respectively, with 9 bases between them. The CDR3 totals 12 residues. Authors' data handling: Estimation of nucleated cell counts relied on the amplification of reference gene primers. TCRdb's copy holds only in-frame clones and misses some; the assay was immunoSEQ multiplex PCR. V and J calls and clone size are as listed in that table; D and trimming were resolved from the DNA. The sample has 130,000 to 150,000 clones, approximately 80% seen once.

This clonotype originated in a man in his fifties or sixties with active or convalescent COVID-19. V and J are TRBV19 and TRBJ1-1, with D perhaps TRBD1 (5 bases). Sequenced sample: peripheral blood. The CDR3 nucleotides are TGTGCCAGTACCGAAGGGGACACTGAAGCTTTCTTT. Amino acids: CASTEGDTEAFF.